Listed below are T cell receptor beta chains from one sample, sequenced in a study of Ad26.COV2.S vaccination and SARS-CoV-2 variants. Some clones are missing from TCRdb's copy, which holds only in-frame ones; the method was immunoSEQ multiplex PCR. The sample yields hundreds of thousands of clones, 89% seen once. Here the sequenced sample was peripheral blood, taken in a trial of Ad26.COV2.S vaccine versus placebo. Receptor source: a person aged 18-60 years who received the Ad26.COV2.S COVID-19 vaccine or a placebo. The CDR3 runs from the conserved cysteine through the conserved F or W.

j_call: TRBJ1-2
v_call: TRBV3-1/TRBV3-2
cdr3_aa: CASSPRLGGESGYTF

j_call: TRBJ1-2
v_call: TRBV11-2
cdr3_aa: CASSLDWTGNYGYTF

j_call: TRBJ1-5
v_call: TRBV28
cdr3_aa: CASSLTGGQPQHF

j_call: TRBJ2-5
v_call: TRBV5-4
cdr3_aa: CASSLWGVETQYF

j_call: TRBJ1-1
v_call: TRBV3-1/TRBV3-2
cdr3_aa: CASSHRGIFEAFF

j_call: TRBJ1-4
v_call: TRBV4-2
cdr3_aa: CASSQDSKKLFF

j_call: TRBJ1-6
v_call: TRBV7-2
cdr3_aa: CASSLVPGWNSPLHF

j_call: TRBJ1-1
v_call: TRBV11-3
cdr3_aa: CASSFGLTNTEAFF

j_call: TRBJ1-4
v_call: TRBV6-6
cdr3_aa: CASSYSGATNEKLFF

j_call: TRBJ2-3
v_call: TRBV4-3
cdr3_aa: CASSQDFSGRTDTQYF

j_call: TRBJ1-5
v_call: TRBV4-1
cdr3_aa: CASSQGGGGNQPQHF

j_call: TRBJ2-5
v_call: TRBV7-9
cdr3_aa: CASSLASGQYF

j_call: TRBJ2-7
v_call: TRBV28
cdr3_aa: CASSLWFGGGAHEQYF

j_call: TRBJ2-5
v_call: TRBV4-2
cdr3_aa: CASSQGPRETQYF

j_call: TRBJ1-2
v_call: TRBV6-6
cdr3_aa: CASSSRQGSYGYTF

j_call: TRBJ1-2
v_call: TRBV12-3/TRBV12-4
cdr3_aa: CASSRTEVYTF

j_call: TRBJ2-3
v_call: TRBV12-3/TRBV12-4
cdr3_aa: CASSFSGTSGLF

j_call: TRBJ1-4
v_call: TRBV7-2
cdr3_aa: CASSFAGTGFEKLFF

j_call: TRBJ2-4
v_call: TRBV4-3
cdr3_aa: CASSQEGLAGVGDTKNIQYF

j_call: TRBJ1-1
v_call: TRBV27
cdr3_aa: CASSFSLNTEAFF

j_call: TRBJ2-3
v_call: TRBV19
cdr3_aa: CASSTGQGLTDTQYF

j_call: TRBJ2-1
v_call: TRBV9
cdr3_aa: CASSLLRGASYNEQFF

j_call: TRBJ1-5
v_call: TRBV4-3
cdr3_aa: CASSQHLRAGFAFAHQPQHF

j_call: TRBJ1-1
v_call: TRBV27
cdr3_aa: CASRVFTGTANTEAFF

j_call: TRBJ1-2
v_call: TRBV6-5
cdr3_aa: CASKRHGYYGYTF

j_call: TRBJ1-1
v_call: TRBV20-1
cdr3_aa: CSASGPGRPMNTEAFF

j_call: TRBJ1-1
v_call: TRBV18
cdr3_aa: CASSPSRENTEAFF

j_call: TRBJ1-3
v_call: TRBV7-8
cdr3_aa: CASRTGPIGSGNTIYF

j_call: TRBJ1-5
v_call: TRBV7-9
cdr3_aa: CASSSGSSGPQHF

j_call: TRBJ2-2
v_call: TRBV27
cdr3_aa: CASSLWGVSGELFF

j_call: TRBJ2-5
v_call: TRBV7-8
cdr3_aa: CASGDPMGYWPERETQYF

j_call: TRBJ1-2
v_call: TRBV2
cdr3_aa: CASITRGGPGSGYTF

j_call: TRBJ2-5
v_call: TRBV5-1
cdr3_aa: CASTLDRETQYF

j_call: TRBJ2-2
v_call: TRBV21-1
cdr3_aa: CASSKEATRYTGELFF

j_call: TRBJ1-1
v_call: TRBV12-3/TRBV12-4
cdr3_aa: CASSFPNTEAFF

j_call: TRBJ2-5
v_call: TRBV7-6
cdr3_aa: CASRLTGPGGETQYF

j_call: TRBJ2-2
v_call: TRBV5-1
cdr3_aa: CASSPGQYTGELFF

j_call: TRBJ1-6
v_call: TRBV10-3
cdr3_aa: CAISRSSYNSPLHF

j_call: TRBJ1-1
v_call: TRBV29-1
cdr3_aa: CSVEHRFEDTEAFF

j_call: TRBJ1-2
v_call: TRBV4-3
cdr3_aa: CASSQRTPGTAYGYTF

j_call: TRBJ1-1
v_call: TRBV19
cdr3_aa: CASSIERGASWNTEAFF

j_call: TRBJ1-4
v_call: TRBV30
cdr3_aa: CAWSVRGPTNEKLFF

j_call: TRBJ2-2
v_call: TRBV27
cdr3_aa: CASSPLRQGAPTGELFF

j_call: TRBJ2-3
v_call: TRBV24-1
cdr3_aa: CATSDFGSRRYF

j_call: TRBJ2-7
v_call: TRBV18
cdr3_aa: CASSQSGVQGYEQYF

j_call: TRBJ2-3
v_call: TRBV2
cdr3_aa: CASRDQRTYTDTQYF

j_call: TRBJ1-5
v_call: TRBV5-6
cdr3_aa: CASSSTGNSNQPQHF

j_call: TRBJ2-2
v_call: TRBV2
cdr3_aa: CASSPARANTGELFF

j_call: TRBJ2-5
v_call: TRBV7-9
cdr3_aa: CASSLADYPAQYF

j_call: TRBJ2-2
v_call: TRBV7-9
cdr3_aa: CASSTISGGAEELFF

j_call: TRBJ1-2
v_call: TRBV7-9
cdr3_aa: CASSLGTGGVGYTF

j_call: TRBJ2-3
v_call: TRBV5-1
cdr3_aa: CASSFSRGRLSTDTQYF

j_call: TRBJ1-5
v_call: TRBV5-1
cdr3_aa: CASSLTGNQPQHF